This TCR beta chain was captured in a study of shared clonotypes between healthy human individuals. CD45RO negativity and positive selection for CCR7 defined naive CD8 cells, a population that excluded terminally differentiated effector memory CD45RA+ cells. In this sample, this clone turned up once. The V and J ends lost 4 bases and 5 bases respectively, with 17 bases between them. The CDR3 runs to 15 residues. The germline V gene has CDR1 LGHNT and CDR2 FRNRAP. Using immunoSEQ multiplex PCR, the repertoire was profiled, and TCRdb retains in-frame clones only, with some absent. The sample contains about 2 million clones, approximately 94% of which appear only once.

The sequencing input was naive CD8+ T cells sorted from blood. This TCR came from a man younger than 35 in good health. The chain joins TRBV12-5 to TRBJ1-2; D remains unclear. The CDR3 spells CASGWMDQALYGYTF. CDR3 DNA sequence: TGTGCTAGTGGTTGGATGGATCAGGCCCTGTATGGCTACACCTTC.